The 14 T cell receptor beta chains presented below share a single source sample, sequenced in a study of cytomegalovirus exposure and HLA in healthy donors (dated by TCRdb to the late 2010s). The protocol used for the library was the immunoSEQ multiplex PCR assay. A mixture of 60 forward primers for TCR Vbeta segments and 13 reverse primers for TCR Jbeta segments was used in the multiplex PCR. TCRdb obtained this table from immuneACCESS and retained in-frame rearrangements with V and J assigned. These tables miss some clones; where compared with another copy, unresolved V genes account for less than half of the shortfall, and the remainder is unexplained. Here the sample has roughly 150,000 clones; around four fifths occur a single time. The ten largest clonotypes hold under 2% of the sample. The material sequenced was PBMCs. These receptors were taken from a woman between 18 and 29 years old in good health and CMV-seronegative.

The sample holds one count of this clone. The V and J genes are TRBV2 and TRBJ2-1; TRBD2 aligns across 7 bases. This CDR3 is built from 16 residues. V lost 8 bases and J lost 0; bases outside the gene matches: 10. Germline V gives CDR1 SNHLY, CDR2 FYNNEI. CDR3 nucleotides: TGTGCCAGCGGGGCGCCAGCGGGAACCTCCTACAATGAGCAGTTCTTC. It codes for CASGAPAGTSYNEQFF.

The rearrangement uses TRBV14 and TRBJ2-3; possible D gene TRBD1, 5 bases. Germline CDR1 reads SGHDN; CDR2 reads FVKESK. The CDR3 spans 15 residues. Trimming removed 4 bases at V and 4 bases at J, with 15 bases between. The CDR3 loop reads CASSLNRISSDTQYF. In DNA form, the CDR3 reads TGTGCCAGCAGCCTAAACAGGATCTCCTCAGATACGCAGTATTTT. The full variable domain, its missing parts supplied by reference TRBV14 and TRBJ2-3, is EAGVTQFPSHSVIEKGQTVTLRCDPISGHDNLYWYRRVMGKEIKFLLHFVKESKQDESGMPNNRFLAERTGGTYSTLKVQPAELEDSGVYFCASSLNRISSDTQYFGPGTRLTVL.

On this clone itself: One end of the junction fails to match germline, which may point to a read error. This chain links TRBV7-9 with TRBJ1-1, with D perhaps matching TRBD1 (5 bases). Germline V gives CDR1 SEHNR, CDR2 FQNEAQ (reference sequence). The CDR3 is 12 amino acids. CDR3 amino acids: CSSSGAATEAFF. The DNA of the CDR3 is TGTTCCAGCAGCGGGGCGGCCACTGAAGCTTTCTTT.

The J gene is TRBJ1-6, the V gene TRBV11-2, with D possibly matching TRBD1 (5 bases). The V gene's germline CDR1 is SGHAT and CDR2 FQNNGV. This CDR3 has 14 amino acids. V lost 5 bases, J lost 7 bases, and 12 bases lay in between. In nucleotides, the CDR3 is TGTGCCAGCAGCGCGACAGTAGCAAATTCACCCCTCCACTTT. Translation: CASSATVANSPLHF. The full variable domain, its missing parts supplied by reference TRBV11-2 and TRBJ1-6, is EAGVAQSPRYKIIEKRQSVAFWCNPISGHATLYWYQQILGQGPKLLIQFQNNGVVDDSQLPKDRFSAERLKGVDSTLKIQPAKLEDSAVYLCASSATVANSPLHFGNGTRLTVT.

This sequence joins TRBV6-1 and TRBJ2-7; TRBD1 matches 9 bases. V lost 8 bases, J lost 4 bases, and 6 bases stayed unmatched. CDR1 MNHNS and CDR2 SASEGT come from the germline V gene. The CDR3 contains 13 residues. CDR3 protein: CASARDREYEQYF. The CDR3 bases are TGTGCCAGCGCCCGGGACAGGGAGTACGAGCAGTACTTC.

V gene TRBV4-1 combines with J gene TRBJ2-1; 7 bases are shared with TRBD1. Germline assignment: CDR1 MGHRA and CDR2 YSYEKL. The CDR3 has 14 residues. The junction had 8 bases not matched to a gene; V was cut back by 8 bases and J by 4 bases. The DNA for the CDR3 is TGCGCCAGCGCAGGGGACAGACTTTACAATGAGCAGTTCTTC. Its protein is CASAGDRLYNEQFF.

CDR3 nucleotide sequence: TGTGCCAGCAGCTTTTCCACTAGCGGCTCCTACAATGAGCAGTTCTTC. This codes for CASSFSTSGSYNEQFF. This sequence joins TRBV7-9 and TRBJ2-1, with 8 nucleotides matching TRBD2. CDR3 size: 16 residues. With 3 bases clipped from V and 0 bases from J, the junction kept 4 bases outside the gene matches. Germline CDR1 reads SEHNR; CDR2 reads FQNEAQ (reference sequence).

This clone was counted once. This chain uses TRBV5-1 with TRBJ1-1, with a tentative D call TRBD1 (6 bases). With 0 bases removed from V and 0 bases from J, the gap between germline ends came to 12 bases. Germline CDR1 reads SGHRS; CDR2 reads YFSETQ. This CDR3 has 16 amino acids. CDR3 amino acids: CASSLAAGDMNTEAFF. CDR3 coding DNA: TGCGCCAGCAGCTTGGCGGCAGGGGACATGAACACTGAAGCTTTCTTT. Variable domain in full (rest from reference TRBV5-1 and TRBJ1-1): KAGVTQTPRYLIKTRGQQVTLSCSPISGHRSVSWYQQTPGQGLQFLFEYFSETQRNKGNFPGRFSGRQFSNSRSEMNVSTLELGDSALYLCASSLAAGDMNTEAFFGQGTRLTVV.

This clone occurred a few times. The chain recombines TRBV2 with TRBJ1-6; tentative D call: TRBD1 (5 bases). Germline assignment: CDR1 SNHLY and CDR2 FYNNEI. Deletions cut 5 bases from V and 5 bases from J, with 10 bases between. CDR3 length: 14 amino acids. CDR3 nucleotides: TGTGCCAGCAGTACAGGCGGCGATAATTCACCCCTCCACTTT. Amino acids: CASSTGGDNSPLHF.

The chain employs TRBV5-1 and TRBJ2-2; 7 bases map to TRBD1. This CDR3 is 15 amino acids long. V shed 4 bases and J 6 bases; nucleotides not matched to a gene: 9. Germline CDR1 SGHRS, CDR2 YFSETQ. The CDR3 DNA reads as TGCGCCAGCAGCCAAAGGGGGCAGGGCGCCGGGGAGCTGTTTTTT. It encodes CASSQRGQGAGELFF.

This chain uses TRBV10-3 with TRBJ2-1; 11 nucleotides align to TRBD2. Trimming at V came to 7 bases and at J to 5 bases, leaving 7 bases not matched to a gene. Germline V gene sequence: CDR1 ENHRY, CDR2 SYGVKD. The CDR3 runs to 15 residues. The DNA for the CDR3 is TGTGCCATCAAAGCCCCACTAGCGGGGGACAATGAGCAGTTCTTC. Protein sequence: CAIKAPLAGDNEQFF.

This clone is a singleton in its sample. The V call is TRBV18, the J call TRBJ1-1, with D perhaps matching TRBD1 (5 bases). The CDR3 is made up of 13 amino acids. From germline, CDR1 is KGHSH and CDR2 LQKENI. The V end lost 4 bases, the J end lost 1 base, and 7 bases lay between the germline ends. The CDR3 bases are TGTGCCAGCTCACACGGACAGAACACTGAAGCTTTCTTT. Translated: CASSHGQNTEAFF.

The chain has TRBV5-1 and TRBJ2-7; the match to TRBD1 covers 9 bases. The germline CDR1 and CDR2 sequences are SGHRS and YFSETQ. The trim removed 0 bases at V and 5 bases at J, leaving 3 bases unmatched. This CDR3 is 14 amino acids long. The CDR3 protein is CASSLGGQGHEQYF. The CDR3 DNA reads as TGCGCCAGCAGCTTGGGGGGACAGGGCCACGAGCAGTACTTC.

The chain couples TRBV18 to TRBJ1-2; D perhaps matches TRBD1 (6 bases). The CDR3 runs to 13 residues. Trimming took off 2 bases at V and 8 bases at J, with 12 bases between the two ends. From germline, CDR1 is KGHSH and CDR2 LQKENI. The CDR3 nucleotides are TGTGCCAGCTCACCAAGGAAGGGGGAGGGCTACACCTTC. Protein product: CASSPRKGEGYTF.